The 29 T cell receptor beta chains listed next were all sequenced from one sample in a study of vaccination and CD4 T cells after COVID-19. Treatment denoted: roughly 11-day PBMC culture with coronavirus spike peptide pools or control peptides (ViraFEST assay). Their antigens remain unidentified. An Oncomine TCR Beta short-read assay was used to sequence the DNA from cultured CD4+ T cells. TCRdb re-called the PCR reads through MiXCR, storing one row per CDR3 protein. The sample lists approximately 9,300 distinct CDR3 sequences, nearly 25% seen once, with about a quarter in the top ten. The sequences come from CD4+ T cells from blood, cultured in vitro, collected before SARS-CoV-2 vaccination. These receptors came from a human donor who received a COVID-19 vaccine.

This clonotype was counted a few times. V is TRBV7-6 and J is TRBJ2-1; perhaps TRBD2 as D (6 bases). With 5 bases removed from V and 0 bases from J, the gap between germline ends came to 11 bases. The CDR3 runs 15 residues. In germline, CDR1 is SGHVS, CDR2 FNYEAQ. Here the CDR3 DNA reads TGTGCCAGCAGCCCCGTGGGGGGCTCCTACAATGAGCAGTTCTTC. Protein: CASSPVGGSYNEQFF.

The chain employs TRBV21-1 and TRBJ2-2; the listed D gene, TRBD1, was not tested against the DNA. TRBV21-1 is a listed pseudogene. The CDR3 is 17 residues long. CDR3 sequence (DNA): TGTGCCAGCAGCAAATACGGGACAGGGGTTTTCGCCGGGGAGCTGTTTTTT. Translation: CASSKYGTGVFAGELFF.

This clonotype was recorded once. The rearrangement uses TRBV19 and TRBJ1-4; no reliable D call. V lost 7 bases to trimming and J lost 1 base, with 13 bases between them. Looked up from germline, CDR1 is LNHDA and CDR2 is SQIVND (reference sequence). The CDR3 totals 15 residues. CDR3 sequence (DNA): TGTGCCAGTAAGTTCGCGGCAGGAACTAATGAAAAACTGTTTTTT. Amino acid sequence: CASKFAAGTNEKLFF.

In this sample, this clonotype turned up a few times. The CDR3 loop is CASSPRTSGVEQYF. In DNA form, the CDR3 reads TGCGCCAGCAGCCCAAGGACTAGCGGGGTTGAGCAGTACTTC. The V call is TRBV5-1, the J call TRBJ2-7, with 12 positions matching TRBD2. Germline V CDR1 and CDR2: SGHRS, YFSETQ. CDR3 size: 14 residues. Losses at the gene ends were 4 bases for V and 7 bases for J; bases not matched to a gene: 6.

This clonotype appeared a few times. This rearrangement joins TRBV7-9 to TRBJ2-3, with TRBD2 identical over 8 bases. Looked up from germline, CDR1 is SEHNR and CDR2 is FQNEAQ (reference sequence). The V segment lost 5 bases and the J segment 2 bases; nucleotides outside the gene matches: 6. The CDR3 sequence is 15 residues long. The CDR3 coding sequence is TGTGCCAGCAGCCCGCCCGGGGGGGCCACAGATACGCAGTATTTT. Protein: CASSPPGGATDTQYF.

CDR3 sequence (DNA): TGTGCCAGCAGCGGACAGGGCGACTATGGCTACACCTTC. Translated: CASSGQGDYGYTF. The rearrangement links TRBV7-9 to TRBJ1-2, with 8 bases that match TRBD1. V shed 5 bases and J 3 bases; nucleotides not matched to a gene: 2. The CDR3 sequence is 13 residues long. Germline V gene sequence: CDR1 SEHNR, CDR2 FQNEAQ (reference sequence).

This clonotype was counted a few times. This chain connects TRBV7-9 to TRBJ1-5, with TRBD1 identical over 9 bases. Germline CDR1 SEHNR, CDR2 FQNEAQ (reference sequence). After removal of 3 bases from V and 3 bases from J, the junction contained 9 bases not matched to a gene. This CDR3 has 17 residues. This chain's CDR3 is CASSLATGGITNQPQHF. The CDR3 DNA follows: TGTGCCAGCAGCTTGGCGACAGGGGGGATAACCAATCAGCCCCAGCATTTT.

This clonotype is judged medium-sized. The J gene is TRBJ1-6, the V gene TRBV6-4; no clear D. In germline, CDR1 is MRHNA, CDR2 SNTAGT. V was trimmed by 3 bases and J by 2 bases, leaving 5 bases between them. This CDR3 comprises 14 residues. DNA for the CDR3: TGTGCCAGCAGTGAGGCAGCCTATAATTCACCCCTCCACTTT. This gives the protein CASSEAAYNSPLHF.

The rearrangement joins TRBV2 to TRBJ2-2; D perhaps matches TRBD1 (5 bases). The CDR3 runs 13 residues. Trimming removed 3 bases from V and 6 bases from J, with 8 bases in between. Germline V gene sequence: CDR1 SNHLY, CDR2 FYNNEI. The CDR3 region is CASSDRVPGELFF. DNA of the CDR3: TGTGCCAGCAGTGACAGGGTTCCCGGGGAGCTGTTTTTT.

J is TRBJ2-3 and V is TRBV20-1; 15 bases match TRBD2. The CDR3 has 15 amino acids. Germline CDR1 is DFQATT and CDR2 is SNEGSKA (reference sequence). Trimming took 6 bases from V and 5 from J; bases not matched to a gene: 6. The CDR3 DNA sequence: TGCAGTGCAAGGGGGACTAGCGGGGGGTTAGATACGCAGTATTTT. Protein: CSARGTSGGLDTQYF.

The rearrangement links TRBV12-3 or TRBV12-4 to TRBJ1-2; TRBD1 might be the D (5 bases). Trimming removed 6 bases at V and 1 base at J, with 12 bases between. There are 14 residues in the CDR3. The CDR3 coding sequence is TGTGCCAGCAGAACCACAGGAAATAACTATGGCTACACCTTC. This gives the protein CASRTTGNNYGYTF.

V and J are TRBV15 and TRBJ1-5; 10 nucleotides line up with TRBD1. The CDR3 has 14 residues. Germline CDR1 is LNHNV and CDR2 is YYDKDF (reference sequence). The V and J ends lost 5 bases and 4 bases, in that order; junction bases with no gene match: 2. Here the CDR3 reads CATSLDRGNQPQHF. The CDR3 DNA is TGTGCCACCAGCCTGGACAGGGGGAATCAGCCCCAGCATTTT.

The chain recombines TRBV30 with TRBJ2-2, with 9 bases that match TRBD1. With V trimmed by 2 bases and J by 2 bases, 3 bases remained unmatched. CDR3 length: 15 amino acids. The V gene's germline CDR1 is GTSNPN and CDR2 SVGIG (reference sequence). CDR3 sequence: CAWSRGQGNTGELFF. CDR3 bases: TGTGCCTGGAGTAGGGGACAGGGAAACACCGGGGAGCTGTTTTTT. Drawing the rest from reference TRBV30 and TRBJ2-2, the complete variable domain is SQTIHQWPATLVQPVGSPLSLECTVEGTSNPNLYWYRQAAGRGLQLLFYSVGIGQISSEVPQNLSASRPQDRQFILSSKKLLLSDSGFYLCAWSRGQGNTGELFFGEGSRLTVL.

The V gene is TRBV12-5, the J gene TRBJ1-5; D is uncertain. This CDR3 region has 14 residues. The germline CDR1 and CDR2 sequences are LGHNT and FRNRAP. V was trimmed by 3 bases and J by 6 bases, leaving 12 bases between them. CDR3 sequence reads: CASGLSVVGQPQHF. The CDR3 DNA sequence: TGTGCTAGTGGTTTAAGTGTAGTGGGTCAGCCCCAGCATTTT.

CDR3 in amino acids: CATSDSTQGFNQPQHF. CDR3 DNA: TGTGCCACCAGTGATTCAACTCAGGGTTTCAATCAGCCCCAGCATTTT. This chain uses TRBV24-1 with TRBJ1-5, with a tentative D call TRBD1 (5 bases). Trimming removed 2 bases at V and 3 bases at J, with 13 bases between. CDR3 size: 16 residues. The germline CDR1 and CDR2 sequences are KGHDR and SFDVKD.

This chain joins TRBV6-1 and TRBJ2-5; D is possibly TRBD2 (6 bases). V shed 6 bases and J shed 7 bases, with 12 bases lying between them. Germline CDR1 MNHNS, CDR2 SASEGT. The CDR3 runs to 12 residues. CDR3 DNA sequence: TGTGCCAGCAGGGGGGTCGGGGGGACCCAGTACTTC. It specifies CASRGVGGTQYF.

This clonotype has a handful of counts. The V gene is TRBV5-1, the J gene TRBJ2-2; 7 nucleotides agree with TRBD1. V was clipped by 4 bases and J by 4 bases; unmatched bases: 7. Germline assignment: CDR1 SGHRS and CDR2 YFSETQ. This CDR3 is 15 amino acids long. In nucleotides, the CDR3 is TGCGCCAGCAGCCGCGAGGGGGCCGTCACCGGGGAGCTGTTTTTT. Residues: CASSREGAVTGELFF.

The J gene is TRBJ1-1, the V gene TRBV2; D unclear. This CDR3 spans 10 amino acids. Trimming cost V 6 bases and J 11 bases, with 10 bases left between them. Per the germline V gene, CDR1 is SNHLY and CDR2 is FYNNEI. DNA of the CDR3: TGTGCCAGCAGGGCGGTGCTGGCTTTCTTT. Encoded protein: CASRAVLAFF.

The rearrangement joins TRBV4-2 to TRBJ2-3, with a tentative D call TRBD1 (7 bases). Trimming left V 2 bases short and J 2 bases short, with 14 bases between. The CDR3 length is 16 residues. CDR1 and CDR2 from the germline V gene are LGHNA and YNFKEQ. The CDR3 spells CASSQSAGQLTDTQYF. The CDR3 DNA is TGTGCCAGCAGCCAAAGTGCGGGACAGCTCACAGATACGCAGTATTTT.

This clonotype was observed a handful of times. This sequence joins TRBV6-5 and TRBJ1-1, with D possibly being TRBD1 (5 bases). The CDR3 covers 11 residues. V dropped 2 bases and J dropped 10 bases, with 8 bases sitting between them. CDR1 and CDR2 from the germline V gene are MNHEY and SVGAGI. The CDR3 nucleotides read TGTGCCAGCAGTTACGTCGGGGGAGCTTTCTTT. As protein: CASSYVGGAFF.

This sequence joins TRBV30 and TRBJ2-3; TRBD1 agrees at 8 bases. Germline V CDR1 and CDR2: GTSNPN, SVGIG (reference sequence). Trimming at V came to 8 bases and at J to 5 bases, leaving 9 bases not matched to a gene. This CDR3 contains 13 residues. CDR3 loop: CAASGGRGDTQYF. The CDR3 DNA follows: TGTGCCGCCTCAGGGGGCCGGGGAGATACGCAGTATTTT. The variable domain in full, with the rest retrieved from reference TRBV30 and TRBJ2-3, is SQTIHQWPATLVQPVGSPLSLECTVEGTSNPNLYWYRQAAGRGLQLLFYSVGIGQISSEVPQNLSASRPQDRQFILSSKKLLLSDSGFYLCAASGGRGDTQYFGPGTRLTVL.

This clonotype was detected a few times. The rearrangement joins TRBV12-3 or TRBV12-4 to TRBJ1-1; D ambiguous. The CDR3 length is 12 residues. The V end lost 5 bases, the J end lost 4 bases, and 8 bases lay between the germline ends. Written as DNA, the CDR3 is TGTGCCAGCAGTACTCAGCGCACTGAAGCTTTCTTT. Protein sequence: CASSTQRTEAFF.

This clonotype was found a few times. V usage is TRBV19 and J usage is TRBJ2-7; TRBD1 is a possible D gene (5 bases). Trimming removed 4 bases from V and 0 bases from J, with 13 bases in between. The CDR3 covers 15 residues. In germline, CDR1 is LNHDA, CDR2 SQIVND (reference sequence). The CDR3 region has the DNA TGTGCCAGTAGTACCACAGGTAAACTCTCCTACGAGCAGTACTTC. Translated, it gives CASSTTGKLSYEQYF.

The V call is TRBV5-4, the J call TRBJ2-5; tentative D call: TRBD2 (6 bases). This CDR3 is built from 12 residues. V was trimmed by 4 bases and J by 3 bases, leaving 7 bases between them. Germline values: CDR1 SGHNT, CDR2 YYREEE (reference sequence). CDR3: CASSRREETQYF. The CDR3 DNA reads TGTGCCAGCAGCCGGAGGGAAGAGACCCAGTACTTC.

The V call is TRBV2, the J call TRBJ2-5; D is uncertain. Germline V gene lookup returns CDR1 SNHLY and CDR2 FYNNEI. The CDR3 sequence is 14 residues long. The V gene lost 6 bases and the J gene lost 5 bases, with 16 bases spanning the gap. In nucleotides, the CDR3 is TGTGCCAGCAGCCTTAGGGCAGGTTCGGAGACCCAGTACTTC. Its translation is CASSLRAGSETQYF.

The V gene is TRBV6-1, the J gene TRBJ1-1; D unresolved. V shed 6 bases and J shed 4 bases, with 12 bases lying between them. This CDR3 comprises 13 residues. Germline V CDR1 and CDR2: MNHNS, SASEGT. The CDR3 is CASRPTGITEAFF. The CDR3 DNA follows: TGTGCCAGCAGGCCTACCGGGATCACTGAAGCTTTCTTT.

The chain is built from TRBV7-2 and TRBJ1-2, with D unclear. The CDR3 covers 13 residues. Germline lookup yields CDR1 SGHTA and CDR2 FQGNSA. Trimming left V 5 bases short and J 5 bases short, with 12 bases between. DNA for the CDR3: TGTGCCAGCAGCCCCAATACAGCGTATGGCTACACCTTC. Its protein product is CASSPNTAYGYTF.

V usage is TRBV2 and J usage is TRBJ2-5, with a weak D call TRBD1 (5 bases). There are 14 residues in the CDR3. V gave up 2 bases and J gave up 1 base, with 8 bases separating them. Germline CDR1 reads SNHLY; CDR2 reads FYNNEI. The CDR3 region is CASSEQGPQETQYF. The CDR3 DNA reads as TGTGCCAGCAGTGAACAGGGCCCCCAAGAGACCCAGTACTTC.

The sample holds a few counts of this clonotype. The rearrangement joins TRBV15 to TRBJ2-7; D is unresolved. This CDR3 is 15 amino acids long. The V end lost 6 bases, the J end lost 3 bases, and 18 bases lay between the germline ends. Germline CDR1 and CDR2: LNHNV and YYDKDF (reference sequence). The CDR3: CATSDAGYLVYEQYF. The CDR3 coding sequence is TGTGCCACCAGTGACGCCGGGTACCTCGTCTACGAGCAGTACTTC.